This T cell receptor beta chain came from a study of blood T cells in healthy people across ages. As for the study in general: In model experiments, template switching was able to capture about one barcoded beta molecule for every two T cells that were present.

V trimming: 3 bases; J trimming: 13 bases; junction bases outside the gene matches: 12. The germline V gene encodes CDR1 SEHNR and CDR2 FQNEAQ (reference sequence). The CDR3 consists of 15 residues. The sample holds many counts of this clonotype. A J-beta primer mix and a sample-barcoded 5' primer were used in a second PCR of about 7 to 12 cycles. TCRdb passed the 5' RACE reads through MiXCR, listing each CDR3 protein once. The table includes some 550,000 distinct CDR3 sequences, 40% to 55% detected once. This TCR was recovered from a man older than 75 in good health. Sequences were obtained from blood. V usage is TRBV7-9 and J usage is TRBJ2-1; 10 positions match TRBD2. The CDR3 loop is CASSFLIAGGRLQFF. The CDR3 bases are TGTGCCAGCAGCTTTCTGATAGCGGGAGGCAGGCTACAGTTCTTC.